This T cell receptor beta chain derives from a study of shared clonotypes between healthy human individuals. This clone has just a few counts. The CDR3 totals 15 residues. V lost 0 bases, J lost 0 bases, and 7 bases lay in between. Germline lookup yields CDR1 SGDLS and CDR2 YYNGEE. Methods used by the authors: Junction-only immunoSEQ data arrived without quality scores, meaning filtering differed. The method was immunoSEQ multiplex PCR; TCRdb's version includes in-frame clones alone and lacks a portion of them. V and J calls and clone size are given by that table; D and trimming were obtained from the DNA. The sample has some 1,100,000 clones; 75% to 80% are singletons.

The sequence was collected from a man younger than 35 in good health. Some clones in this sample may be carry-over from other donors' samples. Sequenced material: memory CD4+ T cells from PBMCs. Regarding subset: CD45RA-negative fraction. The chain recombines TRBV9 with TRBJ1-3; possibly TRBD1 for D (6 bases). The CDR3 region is CASSVADSSGNTIYF. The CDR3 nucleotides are TGTGCCAGCAGCGTAGCGGACAGCTCTGGAAACACCATATATTTT.